This record concerns one TCR beta chain sequence. CDR3 length: 16 amino acids. Germline V gene data show CDR1 as SGHRS and CDR2 as YFSETQ. Trimming cost V 2 bases and J 0 bases, with 13 bases left between them. The data were obtained in a study of tumor-infiltrating lymphocytes in oesophageal squamous cell carcinoma. TCRdb used MiXCR to reprocess the PCR reads, holding one entry per CDR3 protein. The table lists 19,000 or so distinct CDR3 sequences, around 50% of them singletons. This receptor was taken from a female donor with esophageal squamous cell carcinoma. The source material was normal esophageal tissue next to the tumor. This chain joins TRBV5-1 and TRBJ2-3; D gene ambiguous. CDR3 protein: CASSFSSFSSTDTQYF. DNA of the CDR3: TGCGCCAGCAGCTTTTCTAGTTTCTCTAGCACAGATACGCAGTATTTT.